The sequence of this T cell receptor beta chain was determined in a study of neurological immune-mediated disorders. Notes on the study in general: While HTLV-1-associated myelopathy showed the greatest TCR clonal expansion, multiple sclerosis showed the least, falling below healthy controls.

The table lists this clonotype with many counts. Antigen unknown. This CDR3 is built from 14 residues. Trimming cost V 0 bases and J 0 bases, with 6 bases left between them. Germline CDR1 and CDR2: DFQATT and SNEGSKA (reference sequence). TCRdb recomputed calls from the 5' RACE reads with MiXCR, one row per CDR3 protein. The table has roughly 80,000 distinct CDR3 sequences, roughly a sixth seen once; the top ten hold roughly 15%. Sequenced: PBMCs. This sequence was found in a woman aged 40 to 55 in good health. J is TRBJ2-1 and V is TRBV20-1, with D possibly TRBD2 on 5 matching bases. In DNA, the CDR3 is TGCAGTGCTAGAGAACGGGGCTCCTACAATGAGCAGTTCTTC. Protein product: CSARERGSYNEQFF.